A selection of T cell receptor beta chains follows, all from one sample in a study of spatial heterogeneity in lung cancer. TCRdb reprocessed the 5' RACE reads via MiXCR and lists one record per CDR3 protein. The sample has 3,300 or so distinct CDR3 sequences, more than 7% seen once. Sample: lung tumor tissue, taken at surgery. The receptors stem from a male donor with early-stage non-small cell lung cancer. CDR3s include the opening cysteine and the closing phenylalanine or tryptophan. Each record gives: J gene, D gene, V gene, clone size, CDR3 protein, CDR3 DNA. The D gene is left open where the match is weak. Each size is how often the clone was seen (once, few, many) or a class if it is expanded.

TRBJ2-1 | NA | TRBV20-1 | medium-sized | CSAPGTPSTVQFF | TGCAGTGCACCCGGGACCCCCTCAACGGTGCAGTTCTTC
TRBJ1-5 | TRBD1 | TRBV5-1 | medium-sized | CASSVSGQPNQPQHF | TGCGCCAGCAGCGTTTCGGGACAGCCCAATCAGCCCCAGCATTTT
TRBJ2-7 | NA | TRBV6-6 | medium-sized | CASSLINSYEQYF | TGTGCCAGCAGCTTAATTAACTCCTACGAGCAGTACTTC
TRBJ2-1 | TRBD2 | TRBV6-4 | medium-sized | CASRPGGSYNEQFF | TGTGCCAGCAGGCCCGGGGGGTCCTACAATGAGCAGTTCTTC
TRBJ2-7 | NA | TRBV5-1 | medium-sized | CASSYYGYEQYF | TGCGCCAGCAGCTATTATGGCTACGAGCAGTACTTC
TRBJ2-7 | TRBD1 | TRBV20-1 | few | CSAGTGTGINEQYF | TGCAGTGCCGGGACCGGGACAGGGATCAACGAGCAGTACTTC
TRBJ2-6 | NA | TRBV6-1 | many | CASKLTSGANVLTF | TGTGCCAGCAAACTGACCTCTGGGGCCAACGTCCTGACTTTC
TRBJ1-5 | TRBD1 | TRBV19 | medium-sized | CASSIRTGEAQPQHF | TGTGCCAGTAGTATCCGGACAGGGGAGGCTCAGCCCCAGCATTTT
TRBJ2-1 | TRBD1 | TRBV27 | large | CASSFMAAGGHEQFF | TGTGCCAGCAGTTTCATGGCGGCAGGGGGCCATGAGCAGTTCTTC
TRBJ1-1 | NA | TRBV18 | many | CASSLQGGTEAFF | TGTGCCAGCTCTCTTCAGGGTGGGACTGAAGCTTTCTTT
TRBJ2-1 | TRBD2 | TRBV30 | medium-sized | CAWQRRGGSVHEQFF | TGTGCCTGGCAAAGGAGGGGAGGGTCAGTCCATGAGCAGTTCTTC
TRBJ2-7 | NA | TRBV7-2 | medium-sized | CASSHLGLAPFSYEQYF | TGTGCCAGCAGCCACCTAGGGCTAGCGCCATTCTCCTACGAGCAGTACTTC